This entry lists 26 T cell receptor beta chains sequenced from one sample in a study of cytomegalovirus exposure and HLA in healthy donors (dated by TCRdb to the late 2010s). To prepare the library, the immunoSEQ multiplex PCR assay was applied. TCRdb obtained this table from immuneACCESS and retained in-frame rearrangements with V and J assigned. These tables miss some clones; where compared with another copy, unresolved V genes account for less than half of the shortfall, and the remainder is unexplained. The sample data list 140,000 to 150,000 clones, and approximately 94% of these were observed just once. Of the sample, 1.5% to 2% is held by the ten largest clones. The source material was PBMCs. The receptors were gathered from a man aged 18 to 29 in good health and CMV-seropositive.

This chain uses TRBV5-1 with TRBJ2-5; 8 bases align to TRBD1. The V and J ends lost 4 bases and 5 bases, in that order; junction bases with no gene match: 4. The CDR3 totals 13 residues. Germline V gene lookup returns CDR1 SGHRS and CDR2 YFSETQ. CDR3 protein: CASSNTGGETQYF. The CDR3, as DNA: TGCGCCAGCAGCAATACAGGGGGGGAGACCCAGTACTTC. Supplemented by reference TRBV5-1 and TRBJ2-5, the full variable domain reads KAGVTQTPRYLIKTRGQQVTLSCSPISGHRSVSWYQQTPGQGLQFLFEYFSETQRNKGNFPGRFSGRQFSNSRSEMNVSTLELGDSALYLCASSNTGGETQYFGPGTRLLVL.

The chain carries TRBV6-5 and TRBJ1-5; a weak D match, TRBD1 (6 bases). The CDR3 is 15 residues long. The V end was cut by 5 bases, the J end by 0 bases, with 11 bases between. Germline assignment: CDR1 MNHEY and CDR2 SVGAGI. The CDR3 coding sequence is TGTGCCAGCAGTCCCGACAGGTATAGCAATCAGCCCCAGCATTTT. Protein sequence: CASSPDRYSNQPQHF.

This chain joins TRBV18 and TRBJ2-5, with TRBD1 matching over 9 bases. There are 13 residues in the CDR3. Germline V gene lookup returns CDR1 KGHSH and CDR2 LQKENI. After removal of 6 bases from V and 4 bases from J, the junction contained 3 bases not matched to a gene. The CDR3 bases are TGTGCCAGCTCGCTGGGACAGGGAGAGACCCAGTACTTC. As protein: CASSLGQGETQYF.

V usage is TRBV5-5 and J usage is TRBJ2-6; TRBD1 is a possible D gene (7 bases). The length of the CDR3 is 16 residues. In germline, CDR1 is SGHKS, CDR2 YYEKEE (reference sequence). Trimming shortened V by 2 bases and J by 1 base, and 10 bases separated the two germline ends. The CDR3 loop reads CASSLQGRSGANVLTF. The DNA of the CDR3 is TGTGCCAGCAGCTTACAGGGGAGGTCTGGGGCCAACGTCCTGACTTTC.

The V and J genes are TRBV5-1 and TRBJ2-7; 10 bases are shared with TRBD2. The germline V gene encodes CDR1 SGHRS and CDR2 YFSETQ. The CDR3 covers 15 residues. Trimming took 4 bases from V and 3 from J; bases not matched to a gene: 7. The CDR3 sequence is CASSPFGLADYEQYF. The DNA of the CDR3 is TGCGCCAGCAGCCCTTTCGGACTAGCGGACTACGAGCAGTACTTC. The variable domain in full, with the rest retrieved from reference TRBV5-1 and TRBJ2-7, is KAGVTQTPRYLIKTRGQQVTLSCSPISGHRSVSWYQQTPGQGLQFLFEYFSETQRNKGNFPGRFSGRQFSNSRSEMNVSTLELGDSALYLCASSPFGLADYEQYFGPGTRLTVT.

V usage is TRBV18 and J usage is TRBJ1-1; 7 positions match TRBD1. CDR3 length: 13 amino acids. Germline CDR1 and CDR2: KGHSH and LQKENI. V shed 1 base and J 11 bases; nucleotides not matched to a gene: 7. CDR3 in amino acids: CASSPQRAGGAFF. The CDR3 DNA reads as TGTGCCAGCTCACCACAAAGGGCAGGGGGTGCTTTCTTT.

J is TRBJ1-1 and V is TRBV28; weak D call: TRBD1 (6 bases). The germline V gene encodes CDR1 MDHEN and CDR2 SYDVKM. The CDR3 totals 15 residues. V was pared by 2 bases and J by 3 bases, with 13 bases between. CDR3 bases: TGTGCCAGCAGTTTAATGGGGGCCAGGGACACTGAAGCTTTCTTT. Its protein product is CASSLMGARDTEAFF.

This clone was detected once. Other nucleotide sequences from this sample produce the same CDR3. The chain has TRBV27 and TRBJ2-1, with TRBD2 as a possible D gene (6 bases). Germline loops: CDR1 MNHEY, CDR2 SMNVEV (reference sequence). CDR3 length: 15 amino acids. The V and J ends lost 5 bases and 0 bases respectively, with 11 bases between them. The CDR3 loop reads CASSPGVSSYNEQFF. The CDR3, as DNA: TGTGCCAGCAGTCCGGGGGTTAGCTCCTACAATGAGCAGTTCTTC.

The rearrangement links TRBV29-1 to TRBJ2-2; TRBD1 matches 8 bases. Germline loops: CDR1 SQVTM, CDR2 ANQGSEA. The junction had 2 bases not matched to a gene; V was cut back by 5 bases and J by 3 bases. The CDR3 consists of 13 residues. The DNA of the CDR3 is TGCAGCGTTAGGGACAGGTACACCGGGGAGCTGTTTTTT. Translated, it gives CSVRDRYTGELFF.

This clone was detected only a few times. The CDR3 DNA reads as TGTGCCAGCAGCTTCAGTTCGAACACTGAAGCTTTCTTT. Amino acid sequence: CASSFSSNTEAFF. The chain combines TRBV7-8 with TRBJ1-1; D is uncertain. Germline CDR1 reads SGHVS; CDR2 reads FQNEAQ. V was clipped by 3 bases and J by 1 base, with 6 bases between them. The CDR3 loop spans 13 amino acids.

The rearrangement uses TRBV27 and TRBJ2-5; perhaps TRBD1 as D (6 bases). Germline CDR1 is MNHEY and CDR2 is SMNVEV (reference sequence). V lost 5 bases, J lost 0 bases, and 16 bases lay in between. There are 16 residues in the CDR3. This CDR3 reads CASSPSGAPYQETQYF. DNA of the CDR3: TGTGCCAGCAGTCCCTCAGGGGCCCCATACCAAGAGACCCAGTACTTC.

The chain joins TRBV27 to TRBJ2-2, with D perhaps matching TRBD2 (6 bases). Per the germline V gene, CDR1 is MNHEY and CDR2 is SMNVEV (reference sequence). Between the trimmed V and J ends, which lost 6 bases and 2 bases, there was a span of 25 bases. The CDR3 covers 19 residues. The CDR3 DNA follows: TGTGCCAGCAGCAGACTAGTGTTTCCCGGGGTTATTAACACCGGGGAGCTGTTTTTT. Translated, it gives CASSRLVFPGVINTGELFF.

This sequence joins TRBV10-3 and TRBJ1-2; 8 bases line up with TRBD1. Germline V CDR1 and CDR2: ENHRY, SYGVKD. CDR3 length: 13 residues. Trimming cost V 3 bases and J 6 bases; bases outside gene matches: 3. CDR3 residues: CAISEQGEDGYTF. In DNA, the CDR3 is TGTGCCATCAGTGAACAGGGGGAGGATGGCTACACCTTC.

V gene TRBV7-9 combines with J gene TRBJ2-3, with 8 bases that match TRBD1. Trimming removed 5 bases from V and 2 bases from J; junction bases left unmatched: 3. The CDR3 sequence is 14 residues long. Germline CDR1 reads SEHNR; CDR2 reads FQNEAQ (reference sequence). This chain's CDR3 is CASSPDRVTDTQYF. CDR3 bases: TGTGCCAGCAGCCCGGACAGGGTCACAGATACGCAGTATTTT.

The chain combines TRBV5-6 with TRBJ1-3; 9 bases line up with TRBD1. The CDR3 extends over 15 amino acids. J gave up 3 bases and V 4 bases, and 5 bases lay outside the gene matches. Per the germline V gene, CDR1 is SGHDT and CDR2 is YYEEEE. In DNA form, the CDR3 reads TGTGCCAGCAGCCGGACAGGGGATGTTGGAAACACCATATATTTT. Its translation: CASSRTGDVGNTIYF.

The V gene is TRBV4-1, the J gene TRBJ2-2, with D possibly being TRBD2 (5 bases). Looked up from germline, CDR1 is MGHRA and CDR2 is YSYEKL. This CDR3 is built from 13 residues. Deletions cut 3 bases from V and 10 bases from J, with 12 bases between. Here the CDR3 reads CASSHPGRAELFF. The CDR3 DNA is TGCGCCAGCAGCCATCCCGGGCGGGCGGAGCTGTTTTTT.

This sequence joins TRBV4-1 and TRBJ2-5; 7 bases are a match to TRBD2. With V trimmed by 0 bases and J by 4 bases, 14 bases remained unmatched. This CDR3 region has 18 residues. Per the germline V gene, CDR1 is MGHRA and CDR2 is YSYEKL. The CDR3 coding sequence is TGCGCCAGCAGCCAAGATCGGGACCTTGGCGGGAGCGGAGAGACCCAGTACTTC. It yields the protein CASSQDRDLGGSGETQYF.

Written as DNA, the CDR3 is TGTGCCAGCAGCGTAGGTAGCGGGGGGGACACCTACGAGCAGTACTTC. This gives the protein CASSVGSGGDTYEQYF. V and J are TRBV9 and TRBJ2-7, with 11 bases that match TRBD2. J lost 2 bases, V lost 0 bases, and 4 bases had no gene match. The CDR3 is made up of 16 amino acids. The germline V gene has CDR1 SGDLS and CDR2 YYNGEE.

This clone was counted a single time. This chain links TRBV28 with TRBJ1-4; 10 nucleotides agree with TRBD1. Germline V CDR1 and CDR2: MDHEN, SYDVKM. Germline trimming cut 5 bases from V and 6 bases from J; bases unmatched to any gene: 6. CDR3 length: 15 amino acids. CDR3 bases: TGTGCCAGCAGTACAACCGGGACAGGGGATGAAAAACTGTTTTTT. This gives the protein CASSTTGTGDEKLFF.

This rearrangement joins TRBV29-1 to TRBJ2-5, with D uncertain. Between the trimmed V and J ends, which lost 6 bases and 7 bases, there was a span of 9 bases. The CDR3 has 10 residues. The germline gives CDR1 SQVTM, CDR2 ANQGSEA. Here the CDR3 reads CSVMAATQYF. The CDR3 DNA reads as TGCAGCGTGATGGCGGCGACCCAGTACTTC.

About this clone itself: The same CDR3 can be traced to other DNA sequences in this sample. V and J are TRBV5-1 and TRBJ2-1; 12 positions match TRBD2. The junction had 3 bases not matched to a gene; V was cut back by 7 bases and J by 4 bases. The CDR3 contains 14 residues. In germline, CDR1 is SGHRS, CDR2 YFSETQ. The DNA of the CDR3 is TGCGCCAGCTCCGGGACTAGCGGGTACAATGAGCAGTTCTTC. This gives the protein CASSGTSGYNEQFF.

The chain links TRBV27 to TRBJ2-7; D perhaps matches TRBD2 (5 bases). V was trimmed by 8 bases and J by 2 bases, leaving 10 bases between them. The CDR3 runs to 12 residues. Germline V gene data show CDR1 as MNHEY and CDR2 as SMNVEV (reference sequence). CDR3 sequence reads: CASGGSAYEQYF. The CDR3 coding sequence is TGTGCCAGCGGAGGTAGCGCCTACGAGCAGTACTTC.

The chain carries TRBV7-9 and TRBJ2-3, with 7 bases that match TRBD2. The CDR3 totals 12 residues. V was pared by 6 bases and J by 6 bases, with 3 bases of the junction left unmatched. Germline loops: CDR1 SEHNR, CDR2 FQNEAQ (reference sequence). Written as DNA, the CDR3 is TGTGCCAGCAGAGTGGGGGGGGATACGCAGTATTTT. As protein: CASRVGGDTQYF.

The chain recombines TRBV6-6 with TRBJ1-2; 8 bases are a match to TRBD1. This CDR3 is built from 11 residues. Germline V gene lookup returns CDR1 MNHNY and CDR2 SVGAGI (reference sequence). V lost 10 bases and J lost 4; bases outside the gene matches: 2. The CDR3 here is CATGQGYGYTF. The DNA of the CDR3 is TGTGCCACTGGACAGGGCTATGGCTACACCTTC.

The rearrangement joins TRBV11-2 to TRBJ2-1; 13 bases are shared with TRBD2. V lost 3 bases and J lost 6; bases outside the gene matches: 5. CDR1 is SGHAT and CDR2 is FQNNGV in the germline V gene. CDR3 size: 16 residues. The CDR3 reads CASSFRTSGSPNEQFF. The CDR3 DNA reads TGTGCCAGCAGCTTCCGGACTAGCGGGAGCCCCAATGAGCAGTTCTTC.

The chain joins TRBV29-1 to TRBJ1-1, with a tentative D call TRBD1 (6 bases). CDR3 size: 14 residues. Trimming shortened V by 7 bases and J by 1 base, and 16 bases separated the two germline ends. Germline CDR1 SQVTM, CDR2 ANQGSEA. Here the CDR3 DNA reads TGCAGCGAGCAGAAAAGGGGACAGAACACTGAAGCTTTCTTT. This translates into CSEQKRGQNTEAFF.